These 30 T cell receptor beta chains came from one sample sequenced in a study of T cells in localized non-small cell lung cancer. Libraries were prepared by immunoSEQ multiplex PCR; TCRdb keeps only in-frame clonotypes and omits some of them. The sample yields approximately 67,000 clones, roughly 86% seen once. Source: peripheral blood, taken before any cancer treatment. These receptors all come from a female donor aged 60 or older with stage I lung adenocarcinoma.

J is TRBJ1-1 and V is TRBV12-5; weak D call: TRBD1 (5 bases). Trimming stripped 6 bases from V and 11 bases from J, with 13 bases between. Germline V gene lookup returns CDR1 LGHNT and CDR2 FRNRAP. The CDR3 length is 11 residues. Written as DNA, the CDR3 is TGTGCTAGTGGGGAGGGACGGAAGGCTTTCTTT. Protein: CASGEGRKAFF. The variable domain in full, completed from reference TRBV12-5 and TRBJ1-1, reads DARVTQTPRHKVTEMGQEVTMRCQPILGHNTVFWYRQTMMQGLELLAYFRNRAPLDDSGMPKDRFSAEMPDATLATLKIQPSEPRDSAVYFCASGEGRKAFFGQGTRLTVV.

The chain recombines TRBV10-1 with TRBJ1-4, with a tentative D call TRBD1 (5 bases). V was trimmed by 8 bases and J by 10 bases, leaving 17 bases between them. Looked up from germline, CDR1 is WNHNN and CDR2 is SYGVQD (reference sequence). This CDR3 spans 13 amino acids. The CDR3 protein is CASRPVGGGKLFF. For the CDR3, the DNA is TGCGCCAGCCGCCCAGTTGGGGGGGGAAAACTGTTTTTT.

J is TRBJ1-2 and V is TRBV19; tentatively, D is TRBD1 (5 bases). There are 15 residues in the CDR3. Trimming cost V 5 bases and J 2 bases, with 15 bases left between them. Germline loops: CDR1 LNHDA, CDR2 SQIVND (reference sequence). DNA of the CDR3: TGTGCCAGTAGTGTTCAGACCGGGACCAACTATGGCTACACCTTC. Its translation is CASSVQTGTNYGYTF.

This clone is a singleton in its sample. The gene calls are TRBV6-5 and TRBJ2-3; D gene uncertain. Germline V gene data show CDR1 as MNHEY and CDR2 as SVGAGI. This CDR3 comprises 11 residues. Trimming took 10 bases from V and 5 from J, leaving 10 bases between them. For the CDR3, the DNA is TGTGCCACCACACGTGAAGATACGCAGTATTTT. It is translated as CATTREDTQYF.

This chain uses TRBV11-2 with TRBJ2-7; TRBD1 is a possible D gene (6 bases). In germline, CDR1 is SGHAT, CDR2 FQNNGV. The CDR3 contains 17 residues. Trimming stripped 0 bases from V and 4 bases from J, with 19 bases between. The CDR3 is CASSLDPRITGNYEQYF. The CDR3 DNA sequence: TGTGCCAGCAGCTTAGACCCACGGATTACAGGGAATTACGAGCAGTACTTC.

The chain carries TRBV2 and TRBJ1-2; no definite D call. The CDR3 sequence is 15 residues long. Germline assignment: CDR1 SNHLY and CDR2 FYNNEI. The germline V and J ends were trimmed by 0 bases and 8 bases, with 16 bases remaining between them. CDR3 residues: CASSEALAATMGYTF. The CDR3 DNA sequence: TGTGCCAGCAGTGAAGCGCTAGCAGCTACCATGGGCTACACCTTC.

V gene TRBV30 combines with J gene TRBJ2-7; D gene uncertain. This CDR3 is 11 amino acids long. V dropped 5 bases and J dropped 0 bases, with 5 bases sitting between them. The germline V gene encodes CDR1 GTSNPN and CDR2 SVGIG (reference sequence). CDR3 sequence reads: CAWSSSYEQYF. CDR3 DNA sequence: TGTGCCTGGTCGAGCTCCTACGAGCAGTACTTC.

The rearrangement links TRBV4-1 to TRBJ2-2, with D perhaps assigned TRBD1 or TRBD2 (5 bases each). Trimming removed 4 bases at V and 6 bases at J, with 12 bases between. The CDR3 is 14 residues long. CDR1 MGHRA and CDR2 YSYEKL come from the germline V gene. The CDR3 loop is CASSPGRVPGELFF. As DNA, the CDR3 is TGCGCCAGCAGCCCGGGGCGGGTTCCCGGGGAGCTGTTTTTT.

This CDR3 is CASSQDGGGQETQYF. The CDR3 DNA reads TGCGCCAGCAGCCAAGATGGAGGGGGCCAAGAGACCCAGTACTTC. The genes are TRBV4-1 and TRBJ2-5, with D perhaps TRBD1 or TRBD2 (6 bases each). The germline gives CDR1 MGHRA, CDR2 YSYEKL. V gave up 0 bases and J gave up 1 base, with 9 bases separating them. The CDR3 contains 15 residues.

The V gene is TRBV30, the J gene TRBJ2-7, with D possibly being TRBD2 (5 bases). CDR3 length: 13 residues. Per the germline V gene, CDR1 is GTSNPN and CDR2 is SVGIG (reference sequence). Between the trimmed V and J ends, which lost 0 bases and 1 base, there was a span of 7 bases. This chain's CDR3 is CAWSVGGSYEQYF. The CDR3, as DNA: TGTGCCTGGAGTGTAGGAGGTTCCTACGAGCAGTACTTC.

The chain couples TRBV28 to TRBJ2-7; D uncertain. From germline, CDR1 is MDHEN and CDR2 SYDVKM. V dropped 3 bases and J dropped 7 bases, with 16 bases sitting between them. The CDR3 totals 14 residues. CDR3 residues: CASSFLQIHREQYF. CDR3 in DNA: TGTGCCAGCAGTTTTTTACAGATACATCGGGAGCAGTACTTC.

The chain employs TRBV21-1 and TRBJ2-5; the table's D call TRBD2 went unverified against the DNA. TRBV21-1 is reported as a pseudogene. The CDR3 sequence is 15 residues long. CDR3 residues: CASSKCASGVETQYF. CDR3 nucleotide sequence: TGTGCCAGCAGCAAATGCGCTAGCGGGGTGGAGACCCAGTACTTC.

This clone was found once. The chain is built from TRBV5-4 and TRBJ1-1; a possible D gene is TRBD1 (6 bases). V lost 4 bases, J lost 4 bases, and 17 bases lay in between. This CDR3 spans 15 amino acids. Germline V gene lookup returns CDR1 SGHNT and CDR2 YYREEE (reference sequence). The CDR3 DNA is TGTGCCAGCAGCACACTATCGGGGGCTAGCACTGAAGCTTTCTTT. Its translation: CASSTLSGASTEAFF.

The V gene is TRBV4-1, the J gene TRBJ2-5; 10 bases fit TRBD2. J was trimmed by 6 bases and V by 1 base; bases with no gene match: 8. CDR1 and CDR2 from the germline V gene are MGHRA and YSYEKL. CDR3 length: 16 amino acids. CDR3: CASSQVGTSDWQTQYF. CDR3 nucleotide sequence: TGCGCCAGCAGCCAAGTCGGGACTAGCGACTGGCAGACCCAGTACTTC.

The chain carries TRBV6-5 and TRBJ2-5; no reliable D call. The germline CDR1 and CDR2 sequences are MNHEY and SVGAGI. V was cut by 2 bases and J by 5 bases, with 9 bases left in between. CDR3 length equals 13 residues. DNA for the CDR3: TGTGCCAGCAGTTACCAGGATGGCGAGACCCAGTACTTC. Translating gives CASSYQDGETQYF.

The chain recombines TRBV14 with TRBJ2-5; weak D call: TRBD2 (6 bases). With 0 bases removed from V and 4 bases from J, the gap between germline ends came to 15 bases. Germline V lookup: CDR1 SGHDN, CDR2 FVKESK. This CDR3 has 16 amino acids. The chain's CDR3 is CASSQDQALRGETQYF. For the CDR3, the DNA is TGTGCCAGCAGCCAAGATCAGGCCTTGCGGGGAGAGACCCAGTACTTC.

The chain couples TRBV7-9 to TRBJ2-7, with TRBD1 matching 10 bases. V shed 5 bases, J shed 3 bases, and the junction held 4 bases outside the gene matches. This CDR3 is 14 amino acids long. Germline V gene data show CDR1 as SEHNR and CDR2 as FQNEAQ (reference sequence). CDR3 residues: CASSLGQGDYEQYF. CDR3 bases: TGTGCCAGCAGCCTCGGACAGGGGGACTACGAGCAGTACTTC.

With respect to this clone: The junction and the germline gene differ at one end; a read error may be behind it. The chain employs TRBV7-7 and TRBJ1-4; D is possibly TRBD1 (5 bases). CDR1 is SSHAT and CDR2 is FNYEAQ in the germline V gene (reference sequence). CDR3 length: 14 amino acids. The CDR3 protein is CASSLSGLNEKLFF. CDR3 nucleotides: TGTGCTAGCAGCTTATCAGGGCTTAATGAAAAACTGTTTTTT.

V and J are TRBV15 and TRBJ1-4; tentative D call: TRBD1 (6 bases). Trimming stripped 2 bases from V and 6 bases from J, with 10 bases between. Germline CDR1 reads LNHNV; CDR2 reads YYDKDF (reference sequence). The CDR3 is 14 amino acids. The CDR3 DNA follows: TGTGCCACCAGCAGAAAAACAGGGTATGAAAAACTGTTTTTT. This encodes CATSRKTGYEKLFF.

The chain uses TRBV27 and TRBJ2-1; tentatively, D is TRBD1 or TRBD2 (5 bases each). CDR1 is MNHEY, CDR2 SMNVEV, per germline (reference sequence). V lost 10 bases and J lost 5, with 18 bases in between. This CDR3 comprises 14 residues. The CDR3 spells CATKDLGTNNEQFF. In DNA form, the CDR3 reads TGTGCCACAAAAGACCTAGGGACGAACAATGAGCAGTTCTTC.

The rearrangement uses TRBV9 and TRBJ1-2, with 12 bases identical to TRBD1. This CDR3 has 15 residues. CDR1 and CDR2 (germline): SGDLS, YYNGEE. The V segment lost 4 bases and the J segment 3 bases; nucleotides outside the gene matches: 4. The CDR3: CASSLRDRGHYGYTF. The CDR3 DNA reads as TGTGCCAGCAGCCTCCGGGACAGGGGGCACTATGGCTACACCTTC.

This rearrangement joins TRBV5-4 to TRBJ2-7, with TRBD1 matching 11 bases. The CDR3 has 20 residues. V lost 4 bases and J lost 2; bases outside the gene matches: 20. Germline V lookup: CDR1 SGHNT, CDR2 YYREEE (reference sequence). The CDR3 here is CASSVLSGQGDSKKPYEQYF. The CDR3 DNA reads TGTGCCAGCAGCGTACTATCGGGACAGGGGGACTCGAAAAAGCCCTACGAGCAGTACTTC.

This clone has only one observation. The gene calls are TRBV18 and TRBJ2-5; D unclear. This CDR3 is 13 amino acids long. The ends were cut back, 4 bases at V and 3 bases at J, with 9 bases in the middle. Germline V gives CDR1 KGHSH, CDR2 LQKENI. The CDR3 bases are TGTGCCAGCTCACGGTCGGAAAAAGAGACCCAGTACTTC. Its protein product is CASSRSEKETQYF.

The rearrangement joins TRBV11-2 to TRBJ1-2, with D perhaps TRBD1 (5 bases). CDR3 size: 12 residues. Germline assignment: CDR1 SGHAT and CDR2 FQNNGV. With 8 bases removed from V and 8 bases from J, the gap between germline ends came to 15 bases. CDR3 nucleotide sequence: TGTGCCAGCTCAAAGCGGGGGGACGGCTACACCTTC. It codes for CASSKRGDGYTF.

The chain recombines TRBV2 with TRBJ2-3; the D gene is possibly TRBD2 (6 bases). The ends were cut back, 6 bases at V and 5 bases at J, with 15 bases in the middle. The CDR3 runs 14 residues. Germline values: CDR1 SNHLY, CDR2 FYNNEI. The CDR3 bases are TGTGCCAGCAGCCTCCTCTGGGGGGTAGATACGCAGTATTTT. Amino acids: CASSLLWGVDTQYF.

Here the CDR3 DNA reads TGTGCCAGCAGTGAGGGAGTGGGGGCCGGGGAGCTGTTTTTT. Amino acids: CASSEGVGAGELFF. J is TRBJ2-2 and V is TRBV6-1, with D possibly called TRBD1 or TRBD2 (5 bases each). The germline V gene has CDR1 MNHNS and CDR2 SASEGT. Deletions cut 3 bases from V and 6 bases from J, with 11 bases between. The CDR3 runs to 14 residues.

Note on this clone: Other DNA sequences of this sample code for an identical CDR3. The chain is built from TRBV5-4 and TRBJ2-2, with TRBD1 matching 9 bases. Germline V CDR1 and CDR2: SGHNT, YYREEE (reference sequence). CDR3 length: 15 amino acids. The ends lost 0 bases at V and 3 bases at J; junction bases unmatched: 0. CDR3 protein: CASSLGDRDTGELFF. The CDR3 bases are TGTGCCAGCAGCTTGGGGGACAGGGACACCGGGGAGCTGTTTTTT. The full variable domain, completed using reference TRBV5-4 and TRBJ2-2, is ETGVTQSPTHLIKTRGQQVTLRCSSQSGHNTVSWYQQALGQGPQFIFQYYREEENGRGNFPPRFSGLQFPNYSSELNVNALELDDSALYLCASSLGDRDTGELFFGEGSRLTVL.

The genes are TRBV18 and TRBJ1-2; a possible D gene is TRBD1 (5 bases). Germline V gene lookup returns CDR1 KGHSH and CDR2 LQKENI. Deletions cut 3 bases from V and 4 bases from J, with 18 bases between. CDR3 length: 16 amino acids. The CDR3: CASSPGGTARFYGYTF. CDR3 nucleotides: TGTGCCAGCTCACCGGGAGGGACGGCGAGATTCTATGGCTACACCTTC.

The genes are TRBV6-5 and TRBJ2-5; perhaps TRBD2 as D (5 bases). This CDR3 contains 16 residues. V was shortened by 0 bases and J by 4 bases, with 15 bases between the two germline ends. Germline V gives CDR1 MNHEY, CDR2 SVGAGI. The CDR3 DNA reads as TGTGCCAGCAGTTACTCGGTGGGAGCCATGGGAGAGACCCAGTACTTC. Translating gives CASSYSVGAMGETQYF.

V gene TRBV15 combines with J gene TRBJ2-3; TRBD2 agrees at 8 bases. Per germline, CDR1 LNHNV and CDR2 YYDKDF (reference sequence). The trim removed 8 bases at V and 4 bases at J, leaving 23 bases unmatched. The CDR3 is 19 amino acids. CDR3 amino acids: CATASRRAGGPTRADTQYF. The CDR3 nucleotides are TGTGCCACCGCCAGCAGGCGCGCGGGGGGCCCTACTAGGGCAGATACGCAGTATTTT.